This T cell receptor beta chain was profiled in a study of cytomegalovirus exposure and HLA in healthy donors (dated by TCRdb to about 2017). Study-level background: An earlier analysis of 587 of the donors reported over 250 Gb of sequence data and 117 million unique TCR beta sequences obtained from some 170 million T cells. An early release covering roughly 580 HLA-typed donors comprised 250 to 350 gigabases of sequencing data and around 86 million unique TCR sequences. Among the roughly 400 genotyped donors, about 83% belonged to the genetic ancestry cluster associated with self-reported Caucasian donors. The study was designed to test whether signatures of past pathogen exposure could be identified by cataloging public T cell receptors. The study profiled the T cell repertoires of hundreds of subjects by immunosequencing and related them to cytomegalovirus serostatus. Besides the first cohort of around 700 subjects, a separate validation cohort made up of 120 different subjects was used. High-throughput TCR immunosequencing, statistical association of individual TCRs with disease status, and machine learning were combined to predict cytomegalovirus infection status. A later analysis re-analyzed previously published TCR beta repertoires from 666 donors and added high-resolution HLA genotyping to study TCR occurrence patterns. In the later analysis, no new phenotypic data were used to find candidate immune exposures; instead, reliance was placed on TCR beta sequences and their occurrence across donors. To decide whether each TCR beta V gene segment behaved as functional or pseudogenic, an earlier analysis of some 540 of the donors relied on high-throughput TCR beta sequencing. Donor age, sex, ethnicity and CMV serostatus were collected together with the repertoire data. Genome-wide SNP genotypes for about 65% of the roughly 670 donors were used in a later genetic analysis, which treated that subset as a discovery cohort. Every discovery cohort repertoire had been produced on one sequencing platform. Both class I and class II loci were covered by HLA typing, at four-digit resolution. Typing coverage varied by locus: about 620-640 donors for A, B, C, DRB1 and DQB1; 500 to 550 for DQA1; over 600 for DPA1; more than 450 for DPB1. Because of strong linkage in the cohort, five DR-DQ haplotypes were treated as single units for association and clustering. Among roughly 400 genotyped donors of the cohort, an average of approximately 240,000 unique TCR beta nucleotide sequences were sequenced per donor, roughly 18% of them non-productive. The full study reports these points: A further reported finding was that TCR beta sequences accurately predicted the HLA-A and HLA-B alleles for most subjects in the first cohort. In a later genetic analysis, a missense DCLRE1C variant was associated with V-gene and J-gene trimming of TCR beta chains, and the association was replicated in an independent cohort. According to the authors, the approach could potentially be generalized to other disease states and immunological phenotypes. In a later genetic analysis, fewer N-insertions in productive TCRs were reported among donors in an Asian-associated ancestry cluster than the approximately 670-donor mean. Because HLA typing was missing for some donors at each locus, association tests included only the typed subset. A group of highly shared sequence variants was considered likely to be a technical artifact of the sequencing pipeline. At a false discovery rate of 0.05, a later analysis linked about 16,000 TCR beta sequences to specific HLA alleles. Compared with equally common non-associated chains, HLA-associated TCR beta chains in a later analysis were more clonally expanded and had lower generation probabilities. In a later analysis, several top co-occurrence clusters were reported to appear linked to parvovirus B19, influenza, CMV and Epstein-Barr virus. Because the 87-base-pair reads could not distinguish some IMGT-functional V segments, including TRBV6-2 and TRBV6-3, those segments were excluded. Presence/absence analyses assumed roughly uniform sequencing depth across donors, an assumption that may not hold. In vitro tests confirmed that a few of the cytomegalovirus-associated TCR beta chains recognize cytomegalovirus antigens. Assigning TCR associations to individual alleles was difficult when HLA alleles, especially DR and DQ, strongly co-occurred. The classifier was reported to diagnose cytomegalovirus status with high specificity and sensitivity in both the original cohort and the validation cohort. In a later analysis, the rate of TCR association differed among HLA loci, with DRB1 alleles having the most associated TCRs and HLA-C alleles having the fewest. Most CMV-associated TCR beta chains appeared to be HLA-restricted in a later analysis, and the HLA associations seemed to be driven largely by CMV exposure. Across donors, most TCR sequences were observed very rarely, whereas some public TCRs were present in many individuals. Some 16 rarely observed V segments, including chromosome 9 orphons, were excluded from the earlier analysis of some 590 of the donors because counts were too low. For the cohort, immune exposure information was limited to CMV serostatus. The study gave a list of 150 to 200 TCR beta chains associated with cytomegalovirus. This cohort had only TCR beta chains sequenced, and the lack of alpha or paired-chain data limited which features could be detected. Linkage disequilibrium might explain the correlated functional status among segregating V segments, but an unknown experimental factor could not be ruled out. Broadly in line with IMGT annotations, most TCR beta V segments showed up in productive rearrangements about 87% or about 30% of the time in an earlier analysis of 587 of the donors.

The cohort was made up of approximately 700 healthy bone marrow donors. Cohort members were all nominally healthy when sampled, although unrecorded immune exposures were likely present. The donor tested CMV seronegative and was one of the 352 seronegative cohort members. A peripheral blood sample was collected from each donor, and TCR beta sequencing was performed on peripheral blood mononuclear cells. The Qiagen DNeasy Blood Extraction Kit was used to extract genomic DNA from the blood cell samples. With respect to this clone: What antigen it recognizes has not been identified. No base quality values were provided; no much bigger clone lies one nucleotide off.

Counted from cysteine to phenylalanine, this CDR3 has 14 amino acids. The CDR3 DNA has 42 bases and is translated from base 1. Via the germline V gene (reference sequence), CDR1 is SGHAT and CDR2 FQDESV. Trimming at the junction amounts to 5 bases on V and 2 bases on J, and the germline ends lie 13 bases apart. Preparation of the library involved the immunoSEQ multiplex PCR assay. For the multiplex PCR, a mixture combining 60 forward primers for TCR Vbeta segments and 13 reverse primers for TCR Jbeta segments was used. Amplification of the CDR3 region of rearranged TCR beta genes was performed with a multiplex PCR assay on genomic DNA. On the Illumina HiSeq System, the amplified TCR beta libraries were sequenced as 87-base-pair reads. The authors' analysis ran thus. Across the 670 or so repertoires, a later analysis counted approximately 75 million unique TCR beta chains, about 10 million of which were shared by at least two donors. To remove PCR and sequencing errors, raw reads were error-corrected and collapsed into unique sequences using a nearest-neighbor algorithm that merged closely related sequences. To assign V, D and J gene segments, CDR3 sequences were aligned to IMGT reference sequences. Each retained sequence needed at least a six-nucleotide match to both a V gene segment and a J gene segment. Rearrangements were called productive when the CDR3 lacked stop codons and stayed in frame with V and J; all others were non-productive. CDR3 was defined by IMGT convention, running from the second conserved V-encoded cysteine to the conserved J-encoded phenylalanine. In an earlier analysis of approximately 590 of the donors, sequences lacking an unambiguous match to a single V gene segment were excluded. In an earlier analysis of almost 600 of the donors, a V segment was called functional when productive rearrangements were above 56.7%, and segregating when the standard deviation between donors exceeded 5%. A statistical classification framework was built to diagnose cytomegalovirus status from the catalog of TCR beta chain sequences. In a later analysis, TCR nucleotide sequences were compared against IMGT/GENE-DB human TR gene sequences so that V and J genes could be assigned. The TCRdist pipeline was used in a later analysis to assign CDR3 sequences and most-parsimonious VDJ recombination scenarios. In a later analysis, every TCR beta chain was defined by the combination of its CDR3 amino acid sequence and its V-gene family, and reads without a unique V-gene family were dropped. To address suspected cross-contamination and a sequencing artifact, a later analysis removed 450 to 700 highly shared, low-generation-probability nucleotide sequences. In a later analysis, a clonal expansion index was calculated for each public chain from normalized within-repertoire ranks of inferred template counts. A later analysis computed generation probabilities with a VDJ recombination model fitted to out-of-frame rearrangements, and checked the results against IGoR. Hypergeometric tests were used in a later analysis to score TCR-TCR, TCR-HLA and TCR-CMV co-occurrence, with a repertoire-size bias correction applied to the TCR pairs. In a later analysis, false discovery rates were estimated by permuting HLA or CMV assignments 20 times. In a later analysis, co-occurring TCRs were grouped with DBSCAN, and TCRdist sequence similarity was added when clustering was performed within HLA-allele-positive subsets. For co-occurrence clustering, repertoires with fewer than 30,000 or more than 120,000 public chains were excluded, along with five or six repertoires with anomalous nucleotide sharing. As stored in TCRdb, this immuneACCESS dataset retains in-frame rearrangements with V and J assigned. A fraction of the clones does not appear; measured against another copy, unresolved V genes explain less than half of the discrepancy, and the remainder lacks a known reason. V, J and clone size derive from that table, while D and trimming were established from the DNA sequence. Within this sample are approximately 180,000 clones, with around 81% of them counted one time only. 2% to 2.5% of the sample is in the top ten clones.

Sequenced material: PBMCs. The sequence was collected from a woman in her thirties in good health and CMV-seronegative. The chain couples TRBV11-1 to TRBJ2-7; D gene: possibly TRBD1, on 6 matching bases. The DNA sequence is as follows: TGTGCCAGCAGCGTCGGACAGCTAGCCTACGAGCAGTACTTC. Translated, this gives CASSVGQLAYEQYF.